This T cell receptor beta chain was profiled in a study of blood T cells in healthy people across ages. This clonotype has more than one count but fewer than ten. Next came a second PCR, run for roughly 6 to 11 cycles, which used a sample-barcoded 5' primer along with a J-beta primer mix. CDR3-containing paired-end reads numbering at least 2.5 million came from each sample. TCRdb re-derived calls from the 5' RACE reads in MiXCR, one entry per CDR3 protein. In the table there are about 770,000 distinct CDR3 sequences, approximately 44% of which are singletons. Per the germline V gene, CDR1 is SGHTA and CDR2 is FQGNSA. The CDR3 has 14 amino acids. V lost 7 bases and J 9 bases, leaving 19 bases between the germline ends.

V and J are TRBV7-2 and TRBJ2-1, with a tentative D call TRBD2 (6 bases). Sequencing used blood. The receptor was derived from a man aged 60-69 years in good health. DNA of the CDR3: TGTGCCAGCACCTTGGGGAGGTCGTCGCGTGAGCAGTTCTTC. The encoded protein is CASTLGRSSREQFF.